This T cell receptor beta chain is drawn from a study of T cell repertoires in cytomegalovirus infection. Study at large: It can be stated that public TCR beta signatures indicated CMV infection as well as a matching HLA type.

TCRdb reprocessed the reads with MiXCR, giving one entry per CDR3 protein. The table has more than 650,000 distinct CDR3 sequences, roughly 35% seen once. This clonotype was obtained from a human donor in good health (CMV status not recorded). Some clones in this sample may be carry-over from other donors' samples. The material sequenced was PBMCs.

CDR3 DNA: TGCGCCAGCAGCCAAGTCCAGGGGGAGTACAATGAGCAGTTCTTC. This codes for CASSQVQGEYNEQFF. The V and J genes are TRBV4-1 and TRBJ2-1; 7 nucleotides line up with TRBD1. This CDR3 is built from 15 residues. In germline, CDR1 is MGHRA, CDR2 YSYEKL. Unmatched junction bases numbered 4, after V lost 1 base and J lost 4 bases.